The following is a TCR beta chain sequence with its context. The data belong to a study of blood T cell repertoires in COVID-19. Across the study: Collection of acute and convalescent COVID-19 samples took place in the United States, Italy and Spain.

The trim removed 4 bases at V and 5 bases at J, leaving 7 bases unmatched. This CDR3 is built from 14 residues. Looked up from germline, CDR1 is SGHTA and CDR2 is FQGNSA. Authors' data handling: Estimates of nucleated cell counts were drawn from the amplification of reference gene primers. The protocol was immunoSEQ multiplex PCR, while the TCRdb copy is restricted to in-frame clones and leaves out a portion. V, J and clone size derive from that table, while D and trimming were established from the DNA sequence. The sample carries roughly 35,000 clones, around 80% recorded once. This TCR came from a man between 65 and 85 years old with acute or convalescent COVID-19. V and J are TRBV7-2 and TRBJ2-5; 7 bases line up with TRBD1. The sample consisted of peripheral blood. CDR3 sequence: CASSSGTVFETQYF. Written as DNA, the CDR3 is TGTGCCAGCAGCTCCGGGACAGTATTCGAGACCCAGTACTTC.